This T cell receptor beta chain was sequenced for a study of T-cell memory formation after mild COVID-19. General observations from the study: For contracting clones, CD4+ ones sat mainly in CM and EM, CD8+ in EMRA. Pre-infection memory already had some responding clones, implying cross-reactive memory joined. There was a balanced CD4/CD8 profile in clones contracting day 15 to 85, and later expanders leaned CD4+.

TCRdb redid the calling of the 5' RACE reads with MiXCR, one entry per CDR3 protein. The sample gives 95,000 to 110,000 distinct CDR3 sequences, over 13% of which show up once; roughly 40% is in the top ten. The CDR3 spans 15 residues. The germline V gene encodes CDR1 MNHEY and CDR2 SVGEGT. V shed 4 bases and J shed 5 bases, with 17 bases lying between them. About this clonotype itself: What it binds is unknown.

Source material: PBMCs or a T cell subset sorted from them (not recorded which). The receptor was derived from a man aged 18 to 30 who had mild COVID-19 (a few samples of this study predate the infection). Cell type and time point are not known. The chain links TRBV6-2 or TRBV6-3 to TRBJ2-5; unclear D gene. As DNA, the CDR3 is TGTGCCAGCAGTTCTTCCCTGGGGATCGGGGAGACCCAGTACTTC. It specifies CASSSSLGIGETQYF.